One and the same sample provided the 22 T cell receptor beta chains below, sequenced in a study of regulatory T cells in long-lasting Graves disease. Noted time point: persistent/refractory GD, antithyroid drugs over 5 years with positive TRAb. Isolated PBMC RNA provided the starting material for the TCR library. HTBI primers from iRepertoire and Arm-PCR of CDR3 regions yielded the TCR beta libraries. MiXCR, run by TCRdb on the multiplex PCR reads, gives a single entry per CDR3 protein. The profile shows over 450,000 distinct CDR3 sequences, approximately 21% of them singletons. Sample: peripheral blood mononuclear cells (PBMCs), taken when the disease was refractory, from a patient treated with antithyroid drugs. The receptor set was obtained from a female donor with Graves disease.

This clonotype was recorded many times. The chain employs TRBV7-2 and TRBJ1-1; maybe TRBD1 (6 bases). This CDR3 comprises 13 residues. Trimming removed 4 bases from V and 3 bases from J, with 9 bases in between. Germline CDR1 SGHTA, CDR2 FQGNSA. CDR3 nucleotide sequence: TGTGCCAGCAGCTACGCAGGGGACACTGAAGCTTTCTTT. Encoded protein: CASSYAGDTEAFF.

The rearrangement uses TRBV30 and TRBJ2-7, with D unclear. The CDR3 is 13 amino acids. Germline V gene data show CDR1 as GTSNPN and CDR2 as SVGIG (reference sequence). V was shortened by 2 bases and J by 2 bases, with 10 bases between the two germline ends. The CDR3: CAWSMGRPYEQYF. The CDR3 DNA reads TGTGCCTGGAGTATGGGCAGACCCTACGAGCAGTACTTC.

About this clonotype itself: A much larger clone lies a single base off, so this may be a read error. The chain combines TRBV12-3 or TRBV12-4 with TRBJ1-1; D might be TRBD1 (6 bases). The CDR3 totals 15 residues. Here the CDR3 reads CASSFSTGPNTKAFF. The CDR3 DNA sequence: TGTGCCAGCAGTTTTAGTACAGGGCCGAACACTAAAGCTTTCTTT.

This clonotype was recorded many times. V usage is TRBV11-2 and J usage is TRBJ1-2; TRBD1 might be the D (5 bases). CDR3 size: 15 residues. Germline V gene lookup returns CDR1 SGHAT and CDR2 FQNNGV. Trimming pared 5 bases from V and 4 bases from J, leaving 17 bases between. The CDR3 DNA sequence: TGTGCCAGCAGCCCCGCCGGGACCCGACCCTATGGCTACACCTTC. The encoded protein is CASSPAGTRPYGYTF.

For this clonotype: At one boundary the junction diverges from the germline segment, which might be a read error. This sequence joins TRBV14 and TRBJ2-5; D unresolved. Per germline, CDR1 SGHDN and CDR2 FVKESK. This CDR3 is 13 amino acids long. The DNA for the CDR3 is TGTGCCAGCAGCCAAGTCTCACAAGGGACCCAGTACTTC. As protein: CASSQVSQGTQYF.

This chain connects TRBV15 to TRBJ1-5, with 10 bases lining up with TRBD1. Germline CDR1 is LNHNV and CDR2 is YYDKDF (reference sequence). CDR3 length: 15 amino acids. The V gene end was trimmed by 3 bases and the J gene end by 5 bases; junction bases not matched to a gene: 4. This CDR3 reads CATSSDRGLYQPQHF. The CDR3 DNA follows: TGTGCCACCAGCAGCGACAGGGGGCTTTATCAGCCCCAGCATTTT.

This clonotype was counted only a few times. The rearrangement joins TRBV6-2 or TRBV6-3 to TRBJ1-5; D is undetermined. Germline V gives CDR1 MNHEY, CDR2 SVGEGT. Trimming left V 5 bases short and J 6 bases short, with 8 bases between. The CDR3 extends over 12 amino acids. CDR3 sequence reads: CASSELFQPQHF. The CDR3 DNA is TGTGCCAGCAGTGAACTCTTTCAGCCCCAGCATTTT.

The gene calls are TRBV7-2 and TRBJ1-1; the D gene is possibly TRBD1 (5 bases). V lost 4 bases and J 4 bases, leaving 10 bases between the germline ends. Germline V gives CDR1 SGHTA, CDR2 FQGNSA. There are 13 residues in the CDR3. CDR3 amino acids: CASSSGDGTEAFF. Here the CDR3 DNA reads TGTGCCAGCAGCTCCGGGGACGGCACTGAAGCTTTCTTT.

This clonotype was observed at least ten times. The genes are TRBV5-1 and TRBJ1-1; D might be TRBD1 (5 bases). V shed 0 bases and J shed 7 bases, with 16 bases lying between them. From germline, CDR1 is SGHRS and CDR2 YFSETQ. This CDR3 region has 15 residues. CDR3 amino acids: CASSLAGGYGVEAFF. CDR3 bases: TGCGCCAGCAGCTTGGCCGGGGGGTATGGTGTTGAAGCTTTCTTT.

The CDR3 DNA sequence: TGCGCCAGCAGCTTAATGGCGGGAGGGCGGTACAATGAGCAGTTCTTC. Translated, it gives CASSLMAGGRYNEQFF. V is TRBV5-1 and J is TRBJ2-1; 9 positions match TRBD2. Trimming took 2 bases from V and 4 from J; bases not matched to a gene: 7. CDR3 length: 16 amino acids. Per germline, CDR1 SGHRS and CDR2 YFSETQ.

This chain joins TRBV20-1 and TRBJ2-6, with 9 bases fitting TRBD2. The trim removed 7 bases at V and 0 bases at J, leaving 4 bases unmatched. The CDR3 covers 15 residues. Germline-derived CDR1 and CDR2 are DFQATT and SNEGSKA (reference sequence). The DNA of the CDR3 is TGCAGTGTAGGGCGGGGGGGCTCTGGGGCCAACGTCCTGACTTTC. Translated, it gives CSVGRGGSGANVLTF.

Concerning this clonotype: This could be a read error, since a much larger clone is one nucleotide away. The chain's CDR3 is CASSSLKKWGYEAFF. The CDR3 DNA reads TGTGCCAGCAGTTCACTCAAAAAGTGGGGTTACGAAGCTTTCTTT. This chain joins TRBV12-3 or TRBV12-4 and TRBJ1-1; D is uncertain. V lost 4 bases and J lost 8, with 20 bases in between. This CDR3 is built from 15 residues.

This clonotype occurred a few times. This chain uses TRBV6-1 with TRBJ2-6, with D unclear. The ends were cut back, 7 bases at V and 4 bases at J, with 11 bases in the middle. The CDR3 sequence is 14 residues long. Germline V gene lookup returns CDR1 MNHNS and CDR2 SASEGT. This CDR3 is CASTTRAGANVLTF. CDR3 DNA: TGTGCCAGCACCACCCGGGCGGGGGCCAACGTCCTGACTTTC.

This clonotype was counted ten times or more. The chain joins TRBV28 to TRBJ1-1, with D perhaps TRBD1 (5 bases). There are 14 residues in the CDR3. Germline V gene sequence: CDR1 MDHEN, CDR2 SYDVKM. Trimming left V 5 bases short and J 1 base short, with 11 bases between. CDR3 in DNA: TGTGCCAGCAGTCCGACAGTCTCGAACACTGAAGCTTTCTTT. It encodes CASSPTVSNTEAFF.

This clonotype appeared a few times. The rearrangement uses TRBV20-1 and TRBJ2-2; 11 bases are shared with TRBD2. Looked up from germline, CDR1 is DFQATT and CDR2 is SNEGSKA (reference sequence). V lost 2 bases and J lost 3; bases outside the gene matches: 5. The CDR3 loop spans 16 amino acids. This chain's CDR3 is CSARLAGGLHTGELFF. CDR3 DNA: TGCAGTGCTAGATTAGCGGGAGGGTTGCACACCGGGGAGCTGTTTTTT.

The chain carries TRBV19 and TRBJ1-6; the match to TRBD1 covers 7 bases. CDR3 length equals 13 residues. The J segment lost 7 bases and the V segment lost 7 bases, leaving 4 bases of the junction unmatched. CDR1 LNHDA and CDR2 SQIVND come from the germline V gene (reference sequence). In DNA form, the CDR3 reads TGTGCCAGTAACGACAGGGCGAATTCACCCCTCCACTTT. This translates into CASNDRANSPLHF. Supplemented by reference TRBV19 and TRBJ1-6, the full variable domain reads DGGITQSPKYLFRKEGQNVTLSCEQNLNHDAMYWYRQDPGQGLRLIYYSQIVNDFQKGDIAEGYSVSREKKESFPLTVTSAQKNPTAFYLCASNDRANSPLHFGNGTRLTVT.

This clonotype was observed a few times. V gene TRBV5-1 combines with J gene TRBJ2-2, with TRBD2 matching over 13 bases. The CDR3 has 15 amino acids. Losses at the gene ends were 3 bases for V and 6 bases for J; bases not matched to a gene: 2. The germline CDR1 and CDR2 sequences are SGHRS and YFSETQ. The CDR3 region is CASSSGLAGAGELFF. The CDR3 region has the DNA TGCGCCAGCAGCTCCGGACTAGCGGGAGCCGGGGAGCTGTTTTTT.

This clonotype was counted once. V is TRBV20-1 and J is TRBJ2-5, with a tentative D call TRBD2 (6 bases). V lost 0 bases and J lost 4, with 18 bases in between. The CDR3 extends over 16 amino acids. The germline V gene encodes CDR1 DFQATT and CDR2 SNEGSKA (reference sequence). The CDR3 bases are TGCAGTGCTAGAGACTGGGATAGCGGAGGGGTAGAGACCCAGTACTTC. Encoded protein: CSARDWDSGGVETQYF.

This clonotype was counted many times. V gene TRBV6-9 combines with J gene TRBJ1-2; D call uncertain. Germline V gene sequence: CDR1 MNHGY, CDR2 SVAAGI. The CDR3 length is 14 residues. V was trimmed by 4 bases and J by 4 bases, leaving 13 bases between them. CDR3 sequence: CASSSTGPSYGYTF. For the CDR3, the DNA is TGTGCCAGCAGTTCAACCGGGCCTAGCTATGGCTACACCTTC.

This clonotype was observed many times. This CDR3 is CASGTYYEQYF. The CDR3 DNA follows: TGTGCCAGCGGCACTTACTACGAGCAGTACTTC. This chain uses TRBV28 with TRBJ2-7; unclear D gene. The ends were cut back, 8 bases at V and 3 bases at J, with 8 bases in the middle. The CDR3 consists of 11 residues. Germline V gene data show CDR1 as MDHEN and CDR2 as SYDVKM.

This clonotype was detected ten times or more. CDR3 region: CASSYSINQPQHF. The DNA of the CDR3 is TGTGCCAGCAGCTACAGTATCAATCAGCCCCAGCATTTT. The chain joins TRBV7-2 to TRBJ1-5; no clear D gene. CDR1 and CDR2 (germline): SGHTA, FQGNSA. Trimming pared 4 bases from V and 3 bases from J, leaving 7 bases between. This CDR3 is built from 13 residues. Full variable domain (rest looked up from reference TRBV7-2 and TRBJ1-5): GAGVSQSPSNKVTEKGKDVELRCDPISGHTALYWYRQSLGQGLEFLIYFQGNSAPDKSGLPSDRFSAERTGGSVSTLTIQRTQQEDSAVYLCASSYSINQPQHFGDGTRLSIL.

This clonotype occurred many times. This chain joins TRBV6-5 and TRBJ1-5; possibly TRBD1 for D (5 bases). This CDR3 region has 15 residues. With 2 bases removed from V and 4 bases from J, the gap between germline ends came to 12 bases. Germline V gene sequence: CDR1 MNHEY, CDR2 SVGAGI. Here the CDR3 reads CASSYGQGRNQPQHF. CDR3 in DNA: TGTGCCAGCAGTTACGGGCAGGGCCGAAATCAGCCCCAGCATTTT.